This entry lists 6 T cell receptor beta chains sequenced from one sample in a study of T cells after posttransplantation cyclophosphamide (dated by TCRdb to about 2016). Libraries were constructed by the immunoSEQ multiplex PCR assay. As stored in TCRdb, this immuneACCESS dataset retains in-frame rearrangements with V and J assigned. A fraction of the clones does not appear; measured against another copy, unresolved V genes explain less than half of the discrepancy, and the remainder lacks a known reason. The table shows tens of thousands of clones here, with no singletons. The ten top clones hold roughly 5.9% of the sample. Sequenced material: PBMCs. The receptors here all came from a man younger than 45 in good health and a related stem cell transplant donor.

This clone was counted ten times or more. The rearrangement uses TRBV28 and TRBJ1-2; a weak D match, TRBD1 (6 bases). The CDR3 consists of 15 residues. V was clipped by 6 bases and J by 0 bases, with 14 bases between them. Germline V lookup: CDR1 MDHEN, CDR2 SYDVKM. This chain's CDR3 is CASRPTGQTNYGYTF. Here the CDR3 DNA reads TGTGCCAGCAGACCGACCGGACAGACTAACTATGGCTACACCTTC.

This clone has at least ten counts. This sequence joins TRBV2 and TRBJ1-6; maybe TRBD1 (5 bases). V dropped 4 bases and J dropped 11 bases, with 15 bases sitting between them. The CDR3 runs to 14 residues. Germline V gives CDR1 SNHLY, CDR2 FYNNEI. This CDR3 is CASSVGPRGAPLHF. The CDR3 coding sequence is TGTGCCAGCAGTGTCGGTCCCCGGGGGGCACCCCTCCACTTT.

This clone has just a few counts. The chain employs TRBV29-1 and TRBJ2-1, with a possible D match to TRBD1 (6 bases). The CDR3 is 13 amino acids. From germline, CDR1 is SQVTM and CDR2 ANQGSEA. V gave up 6 bases and J gave up 4 bases, with 13 bases separating them. DNA for the CDR3: TGCAGCGTAACAGGGATAAGATACAATGAGCAGTTCTTC. Protein: CSVTGIRYNEQFF.

This clone appeared a few times. The chain recombines TRBV9 with TRBJ1-2; TRBD1 matches at 11 bases. This CDR3 spans 16 amino acids. CDR1 SGDLS and CDR2 YYNGEE come from the germline V gene. V dropped 1 base and J dropped 4; count of bases not matched to a gene: 6. Written as DNA, the CDR3 is TGTGCCAGCAGCGTAAAGCCCGGGACAGGGGGCTATGGCTACACCTTC. This gives the protein CASSVKPGTGGYGYTF.

The rearrangement uses TRBV5-4 and TRBJ2-5; 10 positions match TRBD2. Germline trimming cut 7 bases from V and 4 bases from J; bases unmatched to any gene: 10. Germline values: CDR1 SGHNT, CDR2 YYREEE (reference sequence). The CDR3 sequence is 15 residues long. CDR3 sequence: CASASGGEWSETQYF. In DNA, the CDR3 is TGTGCCAGCGCAAGCGGGGGGGAATGGTCAGAGACCCAGTACTTC.

In this sample, this clone turned up a few times. The chain couples TRBV11-2 to TRBJ1-5, with 7 bases that match TRBD1. The CDR3 runs to 15 residues. Germline V gene sequence: CDR1 SGHAT, CDR2 FQNNGV. Unmatched junction bases numbered 3, after V lost 3 bases and J lost 1 base. The CDR3 protein is CASSLGQTSNQPQHF. The CDR3 DNA sequence: TGTGCCAGCAGCTTGGGACAGACCAGCAATCAGCCCCAGCATTTT.